Shown below are 20 T cell receptor beta chains from a single sample sequenced in a study of identical twins. Using its own MiXCR run on the 5' RACE reads, TCRdb lists one record per CDR3 protein. The data hold 400,000 to 550,000 distinct CDR3 sequences, with around 24% observed a single time. The sample was also linked to a second study, of T cells expressing NK-cell markers.

The sequenced sample consisted of CD4+ T cells sorted from blood. The receptor set was obtained from a woman between 18 and 29 years old in good health.

This chain connects TRBV11-2 to TRBJ2-2, with no clear D. Deletions cut 1 base from V and 3 bases from J, with 9 bases between. The CDR3 is made up of 15 amino acids. CDR1 is SGHAT, CDR2 FQNNGV, per germline. The CDR3 DNA sequence: TGTGCCAGCAGCTTAGGGTCTGTTTACACCGGGGAGCTGTTTTTT. This sequence encodes CASSLGSVYTGELFF.

This clonotype was counted many times. This rearrangement joins TRBV12-3 or TRBV12-4 to TRBJ2-1; D unresolved. V was pared by 6 bases and J by 2 bases, with 2 bases between. The CDR3 consists of 11 residues. CDR3 nucleotide sequence: TGTGCCAGCAGCGCCTACAATGAGCAGTTCTTC. Translation: CASSAYNEQFF.

This clonotype has just a few counts. The chain joins TRBV7-2 to TRBJ2-1, with 16 bases matching TRBD2. Unmatched junction bases numbered 3, after V lost 2 bases and J lost 8 bases. This CDR3 has 16 residues. CDR1 and CDR2 (germline): SGHTA, FQGNSA. CDR3 protein: CASSLTGLAGGDEQFF. For the CDR3, the DNA is TGTGCCAGCAGCTTAACGGGACTAGCGGGGGGGGATGAGCAGTTCTTC.

The table lists this clonotype with a few counts. The chain links TRBV20-1 to TRBJ2-5; D call uncertain. The CDR3 contains 13 residues. V was cut by 6 bases and J by 2 bases, with 13 bases left in between. Germline V gives CDR1 DFQATT, CDR2 SNEGSKA (reference sequence). CDR3 loop: CSASPVLQETQYF. The CDR3 bases are TGCAGTGCCAGCCCCGTCTTGCAAGAGACCCAGTACTTC.

The table lists this clonotype with a few counts. The gene calls are TRBV7-9 and TRBJ2-5; 13 bases are a match to TRBD2. CDR3 length: 15 amino acids. V lost 4 bases, J lost 5 bases, and 4 bases stayed unmatched. CDR1 SEHNR and CDR2 FQNEAQ come from the germline V gene (reference sequence). CDR3 coding DNA: TGTGCCAGCAGCTATGGGACTAGCGGGGTCGAGACCCAGTACTTC. Encoded protein: CASSYGTSGVETQYF.

This clonotype was observed a single time. The rearrangement joins TRBV7-9 to TRBJ2-6; no reliable D call. Germline assignment: CDR1 SEHNR and CDR2 FQNEAQ (reference sequence). The V end was cut by 1 base, the J end by 0 bases, with 4 bases between. This CDR3 is 15 amino acids long. DNA for the CDR3: TGTGCCAGCAGCTTAGAGTTCTCTGGGGCCAACGTCCTGACTTTC. Amino acid sequence: CASSLEFSGANVLTF.

The V gene is TRBV18, the J gene TRBJ1-1, with D maybe TRBD1 (5 bases). V was shortened by 6 bases and J by 6 bases, with 14 bases between the two germline ends. Looked up from germline, CDR1 is KGHSH and CDR2 is LQKENI. The CDR3 is 13 amino acids. The CDR3 sequence is CASSPSGRPEAFF. For the CDR3, the DNA is TGTGCCAGCTCCCCCTCGGGGCGGCCTGAAGCTTTCTTT.

This clonotype was counted between two and nine times. The V and J genes are TRBV20-1 and TRBJ2-5; D gene unclear. Germline V gene lookup returns CDR1 DFQATT and CDR2 SNEGSKA (reference sequence). Trimming took 3 bases from V and 4 from J, leaving 12 bases between them. CDR3 length: 13 amino acids. CDR3 protein: CSASSRPGETQYF. CDR3 in DNA: TGCAGTGCTAGTTCGAGACCCGGAGAGACCCAGTACTTC.

The V gene is TRBV6-5, the J gene TRBJ2-7; D may correspond to TRBD1 or TRBD2 (5 bases each). Germline lookup yields CDR1 MNHEY and CDR2 SVGAGI. There are 18 residues in the CDR3. V was cut by 1 base and J by 4 bases, with 23 bases left in between. The CDR3 spells CASSYFGQGPVTAYEQYF. For the CDR3, the DNA is TGTGCCAGCAGTTACTTCGGTCAGGGACCCGTTACGGCTTACGAGCAGTACTTC.

The genes are TRBV7-9 and TRBJ1-4; 9 nucleotides align to TRBD1. Germline V gene sequence: CDR1 SEHNR, CDR2 FQNEAQ (reference sequence). The CDR3 length is 15 residues. V trimming: 3 bases; J trimming: 7 bases; junction bases outside the gene matches: 6. CDR3 region: CASSFTGGLVEKLFF. CDR3 DNA: TGTGCCAGCAGCTTCACAGGGGGCCTCGTTGAAAAACTGTTTTTT.

This clonotype appeared a few times. J is TRBJ1-2 and V is TRBV27; 7 bases map to TRBD1. Germline lookup yields CDR1 MNHEY and CDR2 SMNVEV (reference sequence). V was pared by 5 bases and J by 5 bases, with 11 bases of the junction left unmatched. The CDR3 is 15 amino acids. The CDR3 nucleotides are TGTGCCAGCAGTCCCCGACAGGGAGTGGGGTATGGCTACACCTTC. Amino acid sequence: CASSPRQGVGYGYTF.

This sequence joins TRBV11-2 and TRBJ2-5; TRBD2 aligns across 8 bases. This CDR3 is 16 amino acids long. Germline-derived CDR1 and CDR2 are SGHAT and FQNNGV. The ends lost 5 bases at V and 6 bases at J; junction bases unmatched: 14. The CDR3 sequence is CASSPWGTGRGKTQYF. In nucleotides, the CDR3 is TGTGCCAGCAGCCCTTGGGGGACCGGGAGGGGAAAGACCCAGTACTTC.

The chain combines TRBV3-1 with TRBJ2-5, with D maybe TRBD1 (6 bases). Between the trimmed V and J ends, which lost 5 bases and 4 bases, there was a span of 14 bases. Germline loops: CDR1 LGHDT, CDR2 YNNKEL (reference sequence). The CDR3 length is 14 residues. The CDR3 is CASSAPQGRETQYF. The CDR3 DNA reads as TGTGCCAGCAGCGCTCCACAGGGTCGAGAGACCCAGTACTTC.

The chain joins TRBV10-3 to TRBJ2-5; D is undetermined. V lost 2 bases, J lost 5 bases, and 6 bases lay in between. CDR3 size: 12 residues. Germline loops: CDR1 ENHRY, CDR2 SYGVKD. CDR3 region: CAISEGMETQYF. CDR3 nucleotides: TGTGCCATCAGTGAGGGGATGGAGACCCAGTACTTC.

This clonotype was recorded a few times. The chain is built from TRBV6-1 and TRBJ2-7, with TRBD2 as a possible D gene (5 bases). Trimming left V 7 bases short and J 0 bases short, with 13 bases between. From germline, CDR1 is MNHNS and CDR2 SASEGT. The CDR3 covers 14 residues. The CDR3, as DNA: TGTGCCAGCAAGCTAGCACCGAGCTCCTACGAGCAGTACTTC. Residues: CASKLAPSSYEQYF.

The V and J genes are TRBV11-2 and TRBJ2-1, with D uncertain. The CDR3 contains 17 residues. CDR1 and CDR2 from the germline V gene are SGHAT and FQNNGV. V lost 5 bases, J lost 1 base, and 18 bases lay in between. The chain's CDR3 is CASSLLLGTKSYNEQFF. The CDR3 coding sequence is TGTGCCAGCAGCCTCCTTCTTGGCACAAAGTCCTACAATGAGCAGTTCTTC.

This clonotype was counted a few times. The chain couples TRBV12-3 or TRBV12-4 to TRBJ2-1, with D unresolved. V was cut by 5 bases and J by 1 base, with 12 bases left in between. CDR3 size: 15 residues. The DNA of the CDR3 is TGTGCCAGCAGTCTTACAGAAGGATCCTACAATGAGCAGTTCTTC. This codes for CASSLTEGSYNEQFF.

The chain has TRBV11-3 and TRBJ2-4; D not certain. The germline V gene has CDR1 SGHNT and CDR2 YENEEA. Trimming left V 2 bases short and J 9 bases short, with 5 bases between. This CDR3 has 11 amino acids. CDR3 in amino acids: CASSLRSIQYF. The CDR3, as DNA: TGTGCCAGCAGCTTAAGGAGCATTCAGTACTTC.

The genes are TRBV9 and TRBJ2-1; 12 bases are shared with TRBD2. This CDR3 spans 14 amino acids. V gave up 6 bases and J gave up 10 bases; unmatched junction bases: 8. Looked up from germline, CDR1 is SGDLS and CDR2 is YYNGEE. The CDR3 region has the DNA TGTGCCAGCACTGGACTAGCGGGGTCGGGAGAGCAGTTCTTC. Its protein product is CASTGLAGSGEQFF.

V gene TRBV5-1 combines with J gene TRBJ1-5; D perhaps matches TRBD1 (5 bases). CDR3 length equals 14 residues. CDR1 is SGHRS and CDR2 is YFSETQ in the germline V gene. The ends were cut back, 2 bases at V and 2 bases at J, with 8 bases in the middle. CDR3 sequence (DNA): TGCGCCAGCAGCTTCGGGGACCGCAATCAGCCCCAGCATTTT. Protein: CASSFGDRNQPQHF.